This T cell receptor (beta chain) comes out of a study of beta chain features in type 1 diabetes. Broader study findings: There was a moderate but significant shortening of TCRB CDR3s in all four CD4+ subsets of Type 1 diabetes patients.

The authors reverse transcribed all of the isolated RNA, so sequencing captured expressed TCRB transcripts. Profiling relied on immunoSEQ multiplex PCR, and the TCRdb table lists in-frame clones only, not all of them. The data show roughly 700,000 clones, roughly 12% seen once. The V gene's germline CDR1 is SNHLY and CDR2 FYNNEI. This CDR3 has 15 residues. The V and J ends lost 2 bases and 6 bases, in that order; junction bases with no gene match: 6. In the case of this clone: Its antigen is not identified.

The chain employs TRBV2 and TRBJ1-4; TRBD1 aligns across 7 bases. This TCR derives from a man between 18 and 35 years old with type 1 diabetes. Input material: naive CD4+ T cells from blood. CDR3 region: CASSEMQGVDEKLFF. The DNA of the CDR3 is TGTGCCAGCAGTGAAATGCAGGGGGTGGATGAAAAACTGTTTTTT.